The TCR beta chain described here comes from a study of T cells in Graves' hyperthyroidism and ophthalmopathy (dated 2019 in TCRdb). A note on the overall study: Peripheral blood was sampled at the time of initial diagnosis, prior to any treatment. TCR Vbeta CDR3 sequencing of 130 to 150 peripheral blood samples (43 ophthalmopathy, over 70 hyperthyroidism and some 17 progressor patients) is reported in the paper. Thyroid tissue and blood T-cell repertoires from six Graves' hyperthyroidism patients were also compared in the study. TCR V-J signatures able to tell the groups apart were searched for in a discovery cohort of some 100 patients, of whom 43 had Graves' ophthalmopathy and 57 had stable Graves' hyperthyroidism. Following sampling, methimazole starting at 30 mg daily was given to hyperthyroidism patients, and high-dose intravenous methylprednisolone was given to ophthalmopathy patients. For training and testing, the 100 or so patients in the discovery cohort were randomly divided in a 7:3 ratio. An independent validation cohort of about 20 hyperthyroidism patients and approximately 15 patients who later progressed to ophthalmopathy tested prospective prediction of ophthalmopathy. The study at large found these results: A 13 V-J signature model separated ophthalmopathy from stable hyperthyroidism, with approximately 87% sensitivity and 81.08% specificity in cross-validation and 80%/75% in testing. Most expanded thyroid clonotypes (frequency above 0.001) were also detected in blood, a finding suggesting that blood repertoires may reflect thyroid immune responses. No statistical method was used to fix the sample size in advance, and group allocation was not hidden from the investigators. During validation, the model predicted progression to ophthalmopathy a median of roughly six months ahead of onset, with approximately 70% sensitivity and more than 72% specificity.

TCR beta CDR3 regions were amplified from RNA transcripts. For the first round of RT-PCR on the TCR CDR3, the HTBI primer set was used together with the Qiagen OneStep RT-PCR kit. Libraries were constructed in a second round of multiplex PCR, after which size selection and purification were carried out. Sequencing of the libraries was done on an Illumina HiSeq2000 using paired-end 100 bp reads. On the study's bioinformatics: SOAPnuke was used to process the raw data, with reads discarded if the reads contained adapters or uncalled bases, had a mean Phred below 15, or lacked an exact constant-primer or identifier match. COPE v1.2.5 was used to merge high-quality paired reads, and clonotypes were defined as unique nucleotide sequences. Clonotypes were aligned to IMGT TRBV, TRBD and TRBJ reference segments using MiTCR v1.1. The analysis included only V-J combinations with a frequency above 0.0001, which together covered over 98% of the repertoires. A TCS score was defined as the ratio of F50 (clonal expansion) to E x V (chaos), with BLOSUM62-based TCRdist applied between CDR3 peptides within each V-J. Welch's t-statistics and random forest reduced some 510 V-J features to roughly 13, which were used in a naive Bayes classifier (R e1071). TCRdb ran its own pipeline on the public reads, namely fastp trimming at Q25 and MiXCR clone calling, and kept in-frame beta chains. Rows are combined by CDR3 protein, so each entry shows the most common genes and DNA. The V and J calls and clone size are TCRdb's, not the authors'. Counted in this sample were 550,000 to 800,000 distinct CDR3 sequences; 15% to 20% of them appeared once. 15% to 18% of the sample is held by the ten biggest clonotypes.

Stable Graves' hyperthyroidism was defined as no progression to ophthalmopathy during 18 months of follow-up. Hyperthyroidism patients were newly diagnosed, had a disease duration of under 2 months, and were aged 18 to 65 years. Any patient with an uncontrolled infection, another autoimmune disease, pregnancy or lactation was excluded. Clinical symptoms, serum thyroxine and TRAb, thyroid ultrasound, and orbital computed tomography formed the basis for the diagnoses. PBMCs were isolated from about 10 ml of fresh peripheral blood by Ficoll-Paque density gradient centrifugation. Total RNA was extracted with Trizol reagent, and quality was checked on an Agilent 2100 Bioanalyzer. Worth noting for this clonotype: Its antigen remains unidentified. A much more abundant neighbour one base away suggests this may be a read error.

The sequenced sample consisted of blood. The sequence was obtained from a middle-aged man with Graves' hyperthyroidism.

The DNA sequence is TGCGCCAGCAGCCTTGTTGGGGCAAGGTTGGCTGAGCAGTTCTTC. It translates to CASSLVGARLAEQFF. The rearrangement joined TRBV5-1 to TRBJ2-1, and TRBD1 may be the D gene, going by 5 matching bases. Cut back by 4 bases and 9 bases, the V and J ends lie 20 bases apart. CDR1 and CDR2, looked up from the germline V gene, are SGHRS and YFSETQ. The CDR3 runs 15 residues from the cysteine to the phenylalanine. Solely the CDR3 DNA is kept, with 45 bases framed from the first base.